This passage covers 13 T cell receptor beta chains from one sample sequenced in a study of blood T cell repertoires in COVID-19. Measured with immunoSEQ multiplex PCR; TCRdb has only the in-frame clones, and not every one. Seen here are roughly 100,000 clones, 60% to 80% observed once, and the top ten hold 7.5% to 10%. Sample: peripheral blood. Receptors originate from a man aged 55 to 70 with active or convalescent COVID-19.

V usage is TRBV6-5 and J usage is TRBJ2-7, with TRBD1 matching over 7 bases. The trim removed 10 bases at V and 7 bases at J, leaving 13 bases unmatched. Germline values: CDR1 MNHEY, CDR2 SVGAGI. The CDR3 is 13 amino acids. The CDR3 DNA is TGTGCCACCTCTCGGACAGGATATGGGGAGCAGTACGTC. This codes for CATSRTGYGEQYV.

V and J are TRBV3-1 (or the pseudogene TRBV3-2) and TRBJ2-2; D not certain. The CDR3 length is 12 residues. The V end lost 4 bases, the J end lost 6 bases, and 6 bases lay between the germline ends. Germline values: CDR1 LGHDT, CDR2 YNNKEL (reference sequence). The CDR3 here is CASSPMAGELFF. As DNA, the CDR3 is TGTGCCAGCAGCCCTATGGCCGGGGAGCTGTTTTTT.

CDR3 DNA sequence: TGTGCCAGTAGTATAGGGCTAGCGGGAGGGCCCGGGGAGCTGTTTTTT. Its protein product is CASSIGLAGGPGELFF. V usage is TRBV19 and J usage is TRBJ2-2, with 12 bases fitting TRBD2. The CDR3 covers 16 residues. V was pared by 1 base and J by 6 bases, with 3 bases of the junction left unmatched. CDR1 is LNHDA, CDR2 SQIVND, per germline (reference sequence).

DNA of the CDR3: TGTGCCAGCTCCCCTGAGGGCGGGAGGGCCTACGAGCAGTACTTC. It encodes CASSPEGGRAYEQYF. The genes are TRBV2 and TRBJ2-7; the match to TRBD2 covers 9 bases. The ends lost 8 bases at V and 2 bases at J; junction bases unmatched: 10. This CDR3 region has 15 residues. CDR1 SNHLY and CDR2 FYNNEI come from the germline V gene. Drawing the rest from reference TRBV2 and TRBJ2-7, the complete variable domain is EPEVTQTPSHQVTQMGQEVILRCVPISNHLYFYWYRQILGQKVEFLVSFYNNEISEKSEIFDDQFSVERPDGSNFTLKIRSTKLEDSAMYFCASSPEGGRAYEQYFGPGTRLTVT.

This clone was counted a single time. J is TRBJ2-1 and V is TRBV7-9; 10 bases match TRBD1. V trimming: 5 bases; J trimming: 4 bases; junction bases outside the gene matches: 5. This CDR3 comprises 15 residues. Per the germline V gene, CDR1 is SEHNR and CDR2 is FQNEAQ (reference sequence). The CDR3 nucleotides read TGTGCCAGCAGCCCCTGGGACAGGGGATACAATGAGCAGTTCTTC. Translation: CASSPWDRGYNEQFF.

The rearrangement uses TRBV27 and TRBJ1-2, with 8 bases aligning to TRBD1. The CDR3 totals 15 residues. CDR1 is MNHEY and CDR2 is SMNVEV in the germline V gene (reference sequence). V dropped 4 bases and J dropped 4; count of bases not matched to a gene: 8. The CDR3 spells CASSSRTGIAYGYTF. CDR3 sequence (DNA): TGTGCCAGCAGTTCCCGGACAGGGATTGCCTATGGCTACACCTTC.

The chain uses TRBV2 and TRBJ1-2, with D perhaps TRBD1 (6 bases). Germline CDR1 reads SNHLY; CDR2 reads FYNNEI. CDR3 length: 11 amino acids. CDR3 coding DNA: TGTGCTTCAGGGGCCAGGGAGGGCTACACCTTC. Its protein is CASGAREGYTF.

This rearrangement joins TRBV10-1 to TRBJ2-1; 13 bases match TRBD2. Germline V gene lookup returns CDR1 WNHNN and CDR2 SYGVQD (reference sequence). The CDR3 is made up of 15 amino acids. Trimming took 5 bases from V and 8 from J; bases not matched to a gene: 6. In DNA, the CDR3 is TGCGCCAGCAGTTCCGGGACTAGCGGGAAAGATGAGCAGTTCTTC. It yields the protein CASSSGTSGKDEQFF.

The chain links TRBV28 to TRBJ1-1, with TRBD1 matching 9 bases. This CDR3 is built from 15 residues. Germline CDR1 and CDR2: MDHEN and SYDVKM. V gave up 4 bases and J gave up 7 bases; unmatched junction bases: 10. In DNA, the CDR3 is TGTGCCAGCAGTTCCGGGACAGGGAGAGTATTTGAAGCTTTCTTT. Translation gives CASSSGTGRVFEAFF.

The chain recombines TRBV6-5 with TRBJ2-1; 7 nucleotides align to TRBD2. Germline V gene lookup returns CDR1 MNHEY and CDR2 SVGAGI. J was trimmed by 3 bases and V by 7 bases; bases with no gene match: 6. CDR3 size: 14 residues. The CDR3 DNA reads TGTGCCAGCAACAGAGCGGGGATCTACAATGAGCAGTTCTTC. Amino acid sequence: CASNRAGIYNEQFF.

The genes are TRBV28 and TRBJ2-4; D is possibly TRBD1 (6 bases). The CDR3 has 15 amino acids. Deletions cut 3 bases from V and 1 base from J, with 10 bases between. In germline, CDR1 is MDHEN, CDR2 SYDVKM. The CDR3 DNA is TGTGCCAGCAGTTTCCGCCAGGGGGCCAAAAACATTCAGTACTTC. It translates to CASSFRQGAKNIQYF.

V and J are TRBV7-6 and TRBJ2-5; 9 bases align to TRBD1. Trimming cost V 5 bases and J 5 bases; bases outside gene matches: 6. The CDR3 loop spans 14 amino acids. Germline V gene data show CDR1 as SGHVS and CDR2 as FNYEAQ. The CDR3 DNA is TGTGCCAGCAGCACAGGGGGCCGGCCGGAGACCCAGTACTTC. This codes for CASSTGGRPETQYF.

The V gene is TRBV12-3 or TRBV12-4, the J gene TRBJ1-5, with TRBD1 identical over 7 bases. This CDR3 contains 13 residues. Losses at the gene ends were 3 bases for V and 4 bases for J; bases not matched to a gene: 0. The CDR3 DNA sequence: TGTGCCAGCAGTTTGACAGGGAATCAGCCCCAGCATTTT. This sequence encodes CASSLTGNQPQHF.